These T cell receptor beta chains were read from a single sample in a study of T cell responses to AZD1222 COVID-19 vaccine. The method was immunoSEQ multiplex PCR; TCRdb's version includes in-frame clones alone and lacks a portion of them. The table includes 80,000 to 90,000 clones, roughly nine tenths detected once. Sequencing was performed on peripheral blood, taken on day 0 of AZD1222 vaccination. The source is an adult in good health. Each CDR3 is given with its conserved first and last residue. The D gene is left open where the match is weak. The size of a clone is reported for some rows only, either as once, few or many, or as a class for expanded clones.

J | length | D | size | V | CDR3 | DNA
TRBJ1-1 | 14 | . | few | TRBV5-4 | CASSLAGTSGEAFF | TGTGCCAGCAGCTTGGCCGGGACCAGTGGGGAAGCTTTCTTT
TRBJ2-1 | 20 | TRBD2 | . | TRBV9 | CASSVAIGTSGSSSYNEQFF | TGTGCCAGCAGCGTAGCTATCGGGACTAGCGGATCAAGCTCCTACAATGAGCAGTTCTTC
TRBJ1-2 | 15 | . | . | TRBV9 | CASSVAGDKAYGYTF | TGTGCCAGCAGCGTAGCAGGGGACAAAGCCTATGGCTACACCTTC
TRBJ2-7 | 14 | . | . | TRBV6-5 | CASSPLTTPYEQYF | TGTGCCAGCAGTCCCCTTACCACGCCGTACGAGCAGTACTTC
TRBJ2-1 | 13 | TRBD2 | . | TRBV29-1 | CSAKWGGYNEQFF | TGCAGCGCCAAATGGGGAGGGTACAATGAGCAGTTCTTC
TRBJ2-2 | 15 | . | . | TRBV5-1 | CASNRDGQNTGELFF | TGCGCCAGCAATAGGGACGGGCAGAACACCGGGGAGCTGTTTTTT
TRBJ1-2 | 17 | TRBD1 | . | TRBV16 | CASSLLSPGTVNYGYTF | TGTGCCAGCAGCCTTTTATCACCCGGGACAGTTAACTATGGCTACACCTTC
TRBJ2-7 | 12 | . | . | TRBV7-9 | CASSLFEYEQYF | TGTGCCAGCAGCTTATTCGAGTACGAGCAGTACTTC
TRBJ1-2 | 11 | . | . | TRBV20-1 | CSARDRRGYTF | TGCAGTGCTAGGGACCGACGGGGCTACACCTTC
TRBJ2-1 | 16 | TRBD2 | . | TRBV28 | CASIAAGGPPYNEQFF | TGTGCCAGCATTGCGGCGGGAGGGCCTCCCTACAATGAGCAGTTCTTC
TRBJ1-1 | 13 | . | . | TRBV10-3 | CAMAGAENTEAFF | TGTGCCATGGCGGGGGCTGAGAACACTGAAGCTTTCTTT
TRBJ1-5 | 14 | . | . | TRBV10-3 | CAISPGGGSQPQHF | TGTGCCATCAGTCCGGGGGGGGGCAGTCAGCCCCAGCATTTT
TRBJ1-2 | 13 | . | . | TRBV6-5 | CASSYDSSYGYTF | TGTGCCAGCAGTTACGACAGTTCCTATGGCTACACCTTC
TRBJ2-6 | 15 | . | . | TRBV27 | CASSPTSSGANVLTF | TGTGCCAGCAGTCCTACAAGTTCTGGGGCCAACGTCCTGACTTTC
TRBJ2-1 | 14 | . | . | TRBV27 | CASSFGGSGNEQFF | TGTGCCAGCAGTTTTGGGGGAAGTGGGAATGAGCAGTTCTTC
TRBJ1-2 | 14 | . | . | TRBV18 | CASSTRDRLYGYTF | TGTGCCAGCTCAACCCGGGACCGCCTCTATGGCTACACCTTC
TRBJ2-1 | 15 | TRBD1 | once | TRBV5-1 | CASTAQTGDYNEQFF | TGCGCCAGCACAGCCCAGACAGGGGACTACAATGAGCAGTTCTTC
TRBJ1-1 | 17 | TRBD1 | . | TRBV7-3 | CASSLSDPRQGSAEAFF | TGTGCCAGCAGCTTATCGGACCCAAGACAGGGTTCGGCTGAAGCTTTCTTT
TRBJ1-3 | 15 | TRBD1 | . | TRBV5-1 | CASSPQGQGGNTIYF | TGCGCCAGCAGCCCACAAGGACAGGGAGGAAACACCATATATTTT
TRBJ1-2 | 15 | . | . | TRBV6-5 | CASRHTGTVNYGYTF | TGTGCCAGCAGGCATACAGGGACGGTTAACTATGGCTACACCTTC
TRBJ2-6 | 15 | . | once | TRBV19 | CASSLGGSGANVLTF | TGTGCCAGTAGTCTGGGTGGGAGTGGGGCCAACGTCCTGACTTTC
TRBJ2-3 | 16 | TRBD2 | . | TRBV7-2 | CASSLVARGAPDTQYF | TGTGCCAGCAGCTTAGTTGCGCGGGGGGCCCCAGATACGCAGTATTTT
TRBJ2-1 | 15 | TRBD1 | . | TRBV7-2 | CASSLGQGAYNEQFF | TGTGCCAGCAGCTTAGGGCAGGGGGCTTACAATGAGCAGTTCTTC
TRBJ1-5 | 14 | . | . | TRBV10-3 | CAIGEGTRNQPQHF | TGTGCCATCGGGGAAGGGACCCGGAATCAGCCCCAGCATTTT
TRBJ1-2 | 12 | . | . | TRBV12-3/TRBV12-4 | CASSLAAVTHTF | TGTGCCAGCAGTTTAGCGGCCGTGACACACACCTTC
TRBJ2-1 | 15 | TRBD2 | . | TRBV6-5 | CASSKRTSGTLKQFF | TGTGCCAGCAGTAAACGGACTAGCGGGACCCTGAAGCAGTTCTTC
TRBJ1-5 | 14 | . | . | TRBV6-5 | CASSYSAAHQPQHF | TGTGCCAGCAGTTACTCGGCCGCGCATCAGCCCCAGCATTTT
TRBJ2-3 | 15 | . | . | TRBV18 | CASSQSSRMTDTQYF | TGTGCCAGCTCACAGTCTTCCCGCATGACAGATACGCAGTATTTT
TRBJ1-4 | 15 | . | . | TRBV29-1 | CSVGAGGRAHEKLFF | TGCAGCGTTGGGGCCGGAGGCAGAGCCCATGAAAAACTGTTTTTT
TRBJ2-2 | 14 | TRBD1 | . | TRBV6-4 | CASSMTGSTGELFF | TGTGCCAGCAGCATGACAGGGAGCACCGGGGAGCTGTTTTTT
TRBJ2-1 | 16 | . | . | TRBV7-3 | CASSLTGGRAYNEQFF | TGTGCCAGCAGCTTAACGGGCGGGCGCGCCTACAATGAGCAGTTCTTC
TRBJ1-5 | 15 | TRBD1 | . | TRBV5-1 | CASSEQGASNQPQHF | TGCGCCAGCAGCGAACAGGGGGCTAGCAATCAGCCCCAGCATTTT
TRBJ2-7 | 16 | . | . | TRBV13 | CASSPFILGASYEQYF | TGTGCCAGCAGCCCTTTTATTCTTGGGGCCTCCTACGAGCAGTACTTC
TRBJ1-2 | 14 | TRBD1 | . | TRBV5-1 | CASSTGEWIYGYTF | TGCGCCAGCAGCACAGGGGAATGGATCTATGGCTACACCTTC
TRBJ1-3 | 14 | TRBD1 | . | TRBV6-6 | CASSYDRAGNTIYF | TGTGCCAGCAGTTATGACAGGGCCGGAAACACCATATATTTT
TRBJ2-7 | 13 | TRBD1 | . | TRBV11-3 | CASSPVQGAEQYF | TGTGCCAGCAGCCCCGTCCAGGGGGCCGAGCAGTACTTC
TRBJ2-6 | 15 | TRBD1 | . | TRBV9 | CASSTGGSGANVLTF | TGTGCCAGCAGCACAGGGGGCTCTGGGGCCAACGTCCTGACTTTC
TRBJ1-5 | 14 | . | . | TRBV28 | CASSRPEGNQPQHF | TGTGCCAGCAGTCGCCCAGAGGGCAATCAGCCCCAGCATTTT
TRBJ2-4 | 19 | . | once | TRBV20-1 | CSASPESGSGGFAKNIQYF | TGCAGTGCTAGTCCCGAATCGGGATCAGGTGGTTTCGCCAAAAACATTCAGTACTTC
TRBJ1-1 | 15 | . | . | TRBV14 | CASSQDGGTWAEAFF | TGTGCCAGCAGCCAAGATGGGGGGACCTGGGCTGAAGCTTTCTTT
TRBJ1-1 | 15 | . | . | TRBV27 | CASSLFGGPGTEAFF | TGTGCCAGCAGTTTATTCGGGGGACCGGGGACTGAAGCTTTCTTT
TRBJ2-7 | 14 | TRBD2 | . | TRBV27 | CASRTKLAAYEQYF | TGTGCCAGCAGGACCAAACTAGCGGCGTACGAGCAGTACTTC
TRBJ2-3 | 17 | TRBD2 | few | TRBV30 | CAWSSNTLAGVGDTQYF | TGTGCCTGGAGCTCTAATACGCTAGCGGGAGTTGGAGATACGCAGTATTTT
TRBJ1-6 | 15 | TRBD1 | . | TRBV10-3 | CAINGGQGSNSPLHF | TGTGCCATCAACGGGGGACAGGGGTCCAATTCACCCCTCCACTTT
TRBJ1-2 | 11 | . | . | TRBV30 | CAWSIGSGYTF | TGTGCCTGGAGTATAGGATCCGGCTACACCTTC
TRBJ2-3 | 13 | . | . | TRBV12-3/TRBV12-4 | CASSLRGTDTQYF | TGTGCCAGCAGTTTGAGGGGCACAGATACGCAGTATTTT
TRBJ1-1 | 16 | TRBD1 | once | TRBV2 | CASRWTGEVSDTEAFF | TGTGCCAGCAGGTGGACAGGGGAGGTTTCGGACACTGAAGCTTTCTTT
TRBJ2-7 | 13 | . | once | TRBV5-1 | CASSSDGTYEQYF | TGCGCCAGCAGCTCGGACGGGACCTACGAGCAGTACTTC
TRBJ2-7 | 14 | TRBD2 | . | TRBV6-5 | CASSSAGENYEQYF | TGTGCCAGCAGTTCCGCGGGAGAAAACTACGAGCAGTACTTC
TRBJ1-2 | 13 | . | . | TRBV28 | CASTQASYYGYTF | TGTGCCAGCACTCAGGCAAGTTACTATGGCTACACCTTC
TRBJ2-5 | 14 | . | once | TRBV11-2 | CASSSQGSQETQYF | TGTGCCAGCAGCTCGCAGGGGAGCCAAGAGACCCAGTACTTC
TRBJ2-7 | 16 | TRBD1 | . | TRBV28 | CASSDPDRDRGYEQYF | TGTGCCAGCAGCGACCCTGACCGGGACAGGGGCTACGAGCAGTACTTC
TRBJ1-1 | 13 | TRBD1 | . | TRBV2 | CASRGQVGTEAFF | TGTGCCAGCAGGGGACAGGTGGGGACTGAAGCTTTCTTT
TRBJ1-1 | 13 | . | . | TRBV13 | CASSLSSESEAFF | TGTGCCAGCAGCTTATCAAGTGAGAGTGAAGCTTTCTTT
TRBJ2-1 | 13 | . | . | TRBV7-3 | CASSLIGGPEQFF | TGTGCCAGCAGCTTAATTGGGGGTCCGGAGCAGTTCTTC